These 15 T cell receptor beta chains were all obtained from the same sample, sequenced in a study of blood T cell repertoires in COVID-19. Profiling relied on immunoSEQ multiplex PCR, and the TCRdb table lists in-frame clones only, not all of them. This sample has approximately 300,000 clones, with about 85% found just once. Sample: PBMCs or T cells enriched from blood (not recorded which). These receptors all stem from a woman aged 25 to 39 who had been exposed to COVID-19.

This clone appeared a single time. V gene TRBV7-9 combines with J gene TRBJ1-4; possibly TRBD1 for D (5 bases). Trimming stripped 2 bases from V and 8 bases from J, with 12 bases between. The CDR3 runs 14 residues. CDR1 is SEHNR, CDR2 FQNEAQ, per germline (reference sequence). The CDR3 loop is CASSLTREGEKLFF. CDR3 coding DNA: TGTGCCAGCAGCTTAACCAGGGAAGGGGAAAAACTGTTTTTT.

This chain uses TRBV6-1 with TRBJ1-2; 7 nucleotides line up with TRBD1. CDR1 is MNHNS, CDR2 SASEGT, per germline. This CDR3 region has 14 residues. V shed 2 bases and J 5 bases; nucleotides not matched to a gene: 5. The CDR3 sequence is CASSEMRGQYGYTF. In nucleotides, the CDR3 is TGTGCCAGCAGTGAAATGAGGGGGCAGTATGGCTACACCTTC.

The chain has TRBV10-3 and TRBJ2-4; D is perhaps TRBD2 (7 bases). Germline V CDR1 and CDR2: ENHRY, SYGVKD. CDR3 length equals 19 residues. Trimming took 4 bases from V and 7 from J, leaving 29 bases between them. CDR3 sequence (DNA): TGTGCCATCAGTGGGGGGCTCGTGGTAGACGAGCGGGGTAGGAACATTCAGTACTTC. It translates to CAISGGLVVDERGRNIQYF.

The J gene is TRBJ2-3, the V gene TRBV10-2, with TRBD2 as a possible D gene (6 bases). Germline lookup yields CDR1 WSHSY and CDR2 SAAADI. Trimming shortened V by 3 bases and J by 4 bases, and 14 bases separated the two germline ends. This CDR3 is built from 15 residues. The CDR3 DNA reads TGCGCCAGCAGTGATCGACTAGTGTCACCAGATACGCAGTATTTT. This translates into CASSDRLVSPDTQYF.

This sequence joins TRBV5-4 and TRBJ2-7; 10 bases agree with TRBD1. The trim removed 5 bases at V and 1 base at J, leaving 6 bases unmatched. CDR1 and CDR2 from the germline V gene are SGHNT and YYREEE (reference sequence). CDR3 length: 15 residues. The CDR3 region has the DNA TGTGCCAGCAGTAATCCGGGACAGGGGTCCTACGAGCAGTACTTC. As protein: CASSNPGQGSYEQYF.

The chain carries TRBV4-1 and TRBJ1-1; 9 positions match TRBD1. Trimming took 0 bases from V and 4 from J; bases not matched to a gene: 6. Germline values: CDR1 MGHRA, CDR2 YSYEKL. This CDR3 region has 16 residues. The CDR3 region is CASSQDPRTGATEAFF. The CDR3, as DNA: TGCGCCAGCAGCCAAGACCCTAGGACAGGGGCCACTGAAGCTTTCTTT.

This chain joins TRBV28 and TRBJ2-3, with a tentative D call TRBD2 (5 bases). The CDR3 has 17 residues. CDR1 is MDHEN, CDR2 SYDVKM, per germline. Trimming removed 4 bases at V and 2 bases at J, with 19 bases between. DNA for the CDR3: TGTGCCAGCAGTTCAACTCGGACTGGCGGTGTCACAGATACGCAGTATTTT. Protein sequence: CASSSTRTGGVTDTQYF. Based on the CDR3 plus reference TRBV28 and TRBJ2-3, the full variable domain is DVKVTQSSRYLVKRTGEKVFLECVQDMDHENMFWYRQDPGLGLRLIYFSYDVKMKEKGDIPEGYSVSREKKERFSLILESASTNQTSMYLCASSSTRTGGVTDTQYFGPGTRLTVL.

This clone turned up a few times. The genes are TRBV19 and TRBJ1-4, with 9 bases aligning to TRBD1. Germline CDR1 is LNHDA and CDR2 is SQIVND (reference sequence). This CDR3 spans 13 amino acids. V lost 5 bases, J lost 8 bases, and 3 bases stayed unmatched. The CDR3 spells CASSLTGGEKLFF. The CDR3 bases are TGTGCCAGTAGTTTGACAGGGGGAGAAAAACTGTTTTTT.

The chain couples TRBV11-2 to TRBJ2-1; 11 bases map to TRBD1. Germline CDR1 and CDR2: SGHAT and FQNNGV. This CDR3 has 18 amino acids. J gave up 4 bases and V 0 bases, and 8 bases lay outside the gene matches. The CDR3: CASSLDGRDRGGYNEQFF. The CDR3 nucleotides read TGTGCCAGCAGCTTAGATGGAAGGGACAGGGGGGGATACAATGAGCAGTTCTTC. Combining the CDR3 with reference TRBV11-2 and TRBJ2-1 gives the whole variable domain EAGVAQSPRYKIIEKRQSVAFWCNPISGHATLYWYQQILGQGPKLLIQFQNNGVVDDSQLPKDRFSAERLKGVDSTLKIQPAKLEDSAVYLCASSLDGRDRGGYNEQFFGPGTRLTVL.

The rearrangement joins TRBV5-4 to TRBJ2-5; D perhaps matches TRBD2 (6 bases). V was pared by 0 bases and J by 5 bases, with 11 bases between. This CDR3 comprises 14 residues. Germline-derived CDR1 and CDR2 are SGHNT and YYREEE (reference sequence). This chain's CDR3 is CASSLELRGETQYF. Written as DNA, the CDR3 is TGTGCCAGCAGCTTGGAACTCCGGGGGGAGACCCAGTACTTC.

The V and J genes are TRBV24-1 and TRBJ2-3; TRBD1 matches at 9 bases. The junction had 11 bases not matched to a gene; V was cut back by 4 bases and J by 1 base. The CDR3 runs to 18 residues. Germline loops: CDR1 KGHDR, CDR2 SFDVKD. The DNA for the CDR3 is TGTGCCACCAGTGACCTAACCGGACAGGGGCGGGGCACAGATACGCAGTATTTT. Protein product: CATSDLTGQGRGTDTQYF.

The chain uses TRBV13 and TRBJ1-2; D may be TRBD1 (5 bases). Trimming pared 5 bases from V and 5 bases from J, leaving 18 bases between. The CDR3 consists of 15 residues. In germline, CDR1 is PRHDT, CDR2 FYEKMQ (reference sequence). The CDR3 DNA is TGTGCCAGCAGCGCTAGGGACTCCTCCTCATATGGCTACACCTTC. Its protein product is CASSARDSSSYGYTF.

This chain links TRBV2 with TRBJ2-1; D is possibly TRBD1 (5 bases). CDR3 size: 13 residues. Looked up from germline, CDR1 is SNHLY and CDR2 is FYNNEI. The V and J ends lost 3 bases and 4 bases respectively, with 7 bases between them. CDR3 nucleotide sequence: TGTGCCAGCAGTGAGACAGTATACAATGAGCAGTTCTTC. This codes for CASSETVYNEQFF.

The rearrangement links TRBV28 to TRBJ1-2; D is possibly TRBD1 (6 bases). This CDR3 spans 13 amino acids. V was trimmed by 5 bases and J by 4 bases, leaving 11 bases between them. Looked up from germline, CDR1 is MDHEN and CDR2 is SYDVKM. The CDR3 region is CASSNRARYGYTF. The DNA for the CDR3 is TGTGCCAGCAGTAACAGGGCCCGCTATGGCTACACCTTC.

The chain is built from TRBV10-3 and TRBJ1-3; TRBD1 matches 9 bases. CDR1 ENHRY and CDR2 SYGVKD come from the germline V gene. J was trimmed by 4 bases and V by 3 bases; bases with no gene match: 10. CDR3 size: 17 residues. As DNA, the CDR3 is TGTGCCATCAGTGACGGCGGCCGGGACAGGGCAGGAAACACCATATATTTT. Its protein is CAISDGGRDRAGNTIYF.